What follows is one T cell receptor (beta chain) and its context. Antigen specificity is unknown. The CDR3 is made up of 13 amino acids. Germline V gene sequence: CDR1 ENHRY, CDR2 SYGVKD. Trimming removed 2 bases from V and 6 bases from J; junction bases left unmatched: 3. Primed by a sample-barcoded 5' primer and a J-beta primer mix, a second PCR proceeded for about 6 to 11 cycles. Via MiXCR, TCRdb re-called the 5' RACE reads, giving one row per CDR3 protein. This sample has about 720,000 distinct CDR3 sequences; approximately 22% occur once, and the top ten carry roughly a fifth. The data originate from a study of blood T cells in healthy people across ages. Notes on the study in general: Correlation between TCR beta diversity and naive T cell percentage was strong. Researchers judged that diversity estimates from one million T cells fell short of true values.

This rearrangement joins TRBV10-3 to TRBJ2-7; TRBD2 matches at 8 bases. The specimen sequenced was blood. The source of this sequence is a man in his sixties or seventies in good health. This CDR3 reads CAISERREGEQYF. The CDR3 region has the DNA TGTGCCATCAGTGAGCGTCGGGAGGGCGAGCAGTACTTC.